A selection of T cell receptor beta chains follows, all from one sample in a study of post-analysis software for immune sequencing data. TCRdb independently ran MiXCR on the PCR reads; one entry per CDR3 protein. The top ten hold roughly 4.5% of the sample, which has about 770,000 distinct CDR3 sequences, more than 45% seen once. The sample comprised blood. These receptors were collected from a girl aged 5 to 17 with multiple sclerosis. Both conserved end residues are part of each CDR3. Where a row states a size, it is once, few, many or the class of an expanded clone; other rows omit it.

v_call clone_size cdr3_aa
TRBV27 NA CTSMGLPNEQFF
TRBV10-3 NA CAISAGLQSYNEQFF
TRBV6-1 few CASSEVGGVTDTQYF
TRBV20-1 few CSARQEDYEQYF
TRBV29-1 NA CSVSDSPYNEQFF
TRBV20-1 few CSASYGTSGYEQYF
TRBV6-2/TRBV6-3 few CASSYSGTGVGEQFF
TRBV29-1 NA CSGDSYTDTQYF
TRBV12-3/TRBV12-4 NA CASSFATGGGLNTEAFF
TRBV7-6 once CASSNSATSGSFEQFF
TRBV9 few CASSVGVDIMNTEAFF
TRBV5-5 NA CVSSVHGANYGYTF
TRBV10-3 NA CAINHDRMDSPLHF
TRBV29-1 NA CSVLGDSNQPQHF
TRBV5-1 NA CASSLVSATDACTF
TRBV7-9 NA CASSPGTGDNQPQHF
TRBV2 NA CASTAGTGDGETQYF
TRBV6-4 NA CAASRASGSWETQYF
TRBV6-2/TRBV6-3 NA CASTLGDLWGYTF
TRBV10-3 NA CAIRGQRTDTQYF
TRBV28 NA CASSSNYRDNQETQYF
TRBV15 NA CATSRDPAPSSNEQYF
TRBV18 NA CASSPDRPTDTEAFF
TRBV12-3/TRBV12-4 few CASSWGTVAYEQYF
TRBV4-3 NA CASSQVGVDEKLFF
TRBV20-1 NA CSAISVAGVGDTQYF
TRBV6-2/TRBV6-3 NA CASSMGPSGIYTGELFF
TRBV29-1 few CSVPDPKYTDTQYF
TRBV6-5 once CASRLLVWGPDTQYF
TRBV28 few CASILAGGPPDTQYF
TRBV5-1 NA CASSLGSSGHPYEQYF
TRBV12-3/TRBV12-4 NA CASSLPRGGQSYNEQFF
TRBV7-9 NA CASSLTRTGRDTQYF
TRBV6-1 NA CASSPTRNPTDTQYF
TRBV6-5 NA CASSRGQVNLNTEAFF
TRBV27 NA CASNPWASTEAFF
TRBV7-6 many CASTPTRMEETQYF
TRBV7-6 NA CASSSGHRDVKNIQYF
TRBV4-2 few CASSQVTSGTNGELFF
TRBV20-1 NA CSAIPGLAGVDEQFF
TRBV28 few CASSLNPRPYEQYF
TRBV5-1 few CASSFTLNTEAFF
TRBV5-1 NA CASSFGTRMYGYTF
TRBV6-6 NA CASSYSGTSIEQYF
TRBV7-2 few CASSLGGTSGAYEQYF
TRBV28 NA CASSLTGDNSPLHF
TRBV6-5 NA CASSRRAPDEQFF
TRBV6-6 few CASSPPGSTDTQYF
TRBV7-9 NA CASSLGAAGEKLFF
TRBV4-3 NA CASSQSFQGVSTDTQYF
TRBV3-1 NA CASSPNVGGAYEQYF
TRBV7-9 NA CASTSLRSTSGTSKETQYF
TRBV27 NA CASLGTDALVARSTDTQYF
TRBV24-1 few CATSDSPAGVFWPNEQFF
TRBV12-3/TRBV12-4 NA CASSLSTGEGGSYEQYF
TRBV29-1 NA CSVAHRVGAANEQFF
TRBV24-1 few CATSAGTGGVYEQYF